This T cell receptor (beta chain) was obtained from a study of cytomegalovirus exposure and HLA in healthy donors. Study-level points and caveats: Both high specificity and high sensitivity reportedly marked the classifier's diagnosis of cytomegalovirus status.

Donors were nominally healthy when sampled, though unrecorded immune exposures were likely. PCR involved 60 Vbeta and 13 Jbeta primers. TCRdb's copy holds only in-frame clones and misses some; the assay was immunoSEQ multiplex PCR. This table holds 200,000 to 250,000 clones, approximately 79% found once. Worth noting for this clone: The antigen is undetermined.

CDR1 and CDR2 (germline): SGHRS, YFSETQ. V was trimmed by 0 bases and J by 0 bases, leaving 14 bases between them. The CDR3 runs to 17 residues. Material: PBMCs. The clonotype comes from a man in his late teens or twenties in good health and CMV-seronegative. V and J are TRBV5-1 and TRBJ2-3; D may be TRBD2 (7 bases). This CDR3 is CASSLGGGGPSTDTQYF. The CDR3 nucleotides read TGCGCCAGCAGCTTGGGGGGCGGGGGCCCAAGCACAGATACGCAGTATTTT.